These 32 T cell receptor beta chains originate from one sample sequenced in a study of shared clonotypes between healthy human individuals. Sequencing was performed with immunoSEQ multiplex PCR; in TCRdb, only in-frame clones are kept and a portion is missing. The profile shows 950,000 to 1,100,000 clones, about 80% of them singletons. The sample comprised memory CD4+ T cells from PBMCs. Subset defined: CD45RA-negative fraction. The receptors shown here come from a man younger than 35 in good health. Some clones in this sample may be carry-over from other donors' samples.

The chain uses TRBV25-1 and TRBJ2-6, with a possible D match to TRBD2 (6 bases). The ends were cut back, 5 bases at V and 1 base at J, with 15 bases in the middle. This CDR3 has 17 residues. Per germline, CDR1 MGHDK and CDR2 SYGVNS. This chain's CDR3 is CASSPTRDSSGANVLTF. The CDR3 DNA is TGTGCCAGCAGTCCGACCCGGGACTCATCTGGGGCCAACGTCCTGACTTTC.

The rearrangement uses TRBV9 and TRBJ1-2, with TRBD1 as a possible D gene (5 bases). The CDR3 has 14 residues. The germline gives CDR1 SGDLS, CDR2 YYNGEE. V was trimmed by 1 base and J by 4 bases, leaving 11 bases between them. For the CDR3, the DNA is TGTGCCAGCAGCGTAACTCGGGACGGCTATGGCTACACCTTC. It translates to CASSVTRDGYGYTF.

The chain uses TRBV18 and TRBJ2-7, with D hard to call. The length of the CDR3 is 15 residues. The V and J ends lost 6 bases and 4 bases respectively, with 19 bases between them. CDR1 is KGHSH, CDR2 LQKENI, per germline. CDR3 DNA sequence: TGTGCCAGCTCCCAGTTAGTAGTTGGGGATTACGAGCAGTACTTC. This sequence encodes CASSQLVVGDYEQYF.

The chain employs TRBV10-2 and TRBJ2-2; D unresolved. Germline CDR1 is WSHSY and CDR2 is SAAADI. CDR3 size: 13 residues. V was cut by 4 bases and J by 2 bases, with 5 bases left in between. The CDR3 protein is CASSVTNTGELFF. In DNA, the CDR3 is TGCGCCAGCAGTGTAACAAACACCGGGGAGCTGTTTTTT.

V usage is TRBV5-1 and J usage is TRBJ1-2; D is unclear. The CDR3 has 14 amino acids. Germline lookup yields CDR1 SGHRS and CDR2 YFSETQ. V was trimmed by 4 bases and J by 4 bases, leaving 14 bases between them. The CDR3 region is CASSLNIGGYGYTF. CDR3 nucleotide sequence: TGCGCCAGCAGCCTAAATATAGGAGGCTATGGCTACACCTTC.

V and J are TRBV15 and TRBJ1-1; D remains ambiguous. Germline V gives CDR1 LNHNV, CDR2 YYDKDF (reference sequence). V was trimmed by 5 bases and J by 4 bases, leaving 11 bases between them. This CDR3 is built from 13 residues. The CDR3 region is CATSGRFGTEAFF. CDR3 nucleotide sequence: TGTGCCACCAGCGGAAGATTTGGCACTGAAGCTTTCTTT. The whole variable domain, remainder taken from reference TRBV15 and TRBJ1-1, is DAMVIQNPRYQVTQFGKPVTLSCSQTLNHNVMYWYQQKSSQAPKLLFHYYDKDFNNEADTPDNFQSRRPNTSFCFLDIRSPGLGDTAMYLCATSGRFGTEAFFGQGTRLTVV.

V is TRBV5-1 and J is TRBJ1-1, with no clear D. CDR3 length: 17 amino acids. The germline CDR1 and CDR2 sequences are SGHRS and YFSETQ. The V gene lost 4 bases and the J gene lost 1 base, with 20 bases spanning the gap. The CDR3 reads CASSPSIWQDGNTEAFF. The DNA of the CDR3 is TGCGCCAGCAGCCCATCCATCTGGCAGGACGGGAACACTGAAGCTTTCTTT.

This chain connects TRBV5-1 to TRBJ2-7; the match to TRBD1 covers 7 bases. The trim removed 3 bases at V and 5 bases at J, leaving 8 bases unmatched. Germline assignment: CDR1 SGHRS and CDR2 YFSETQ. This CDR3 comprises 14 residues. Written as DNA, the CDR3 is TGCGCCAGCAGCTCACGCCCCGACAGGGACGAGCAGTACTTC. Translated: CASSSRPDRDEQYF.

This clone was recorded once. A much larger clone is a single base away; this may be a read error. Distinct nucleotide sequences in the sample also encode this CDR3. The chain carries TRBV6-5 and TRBJ1-1; D might be TRBD1 (5 bases). Germline CDR1 MNHEY, CDR2 SVGAGI. The CDR3 has 11 residues. Trimming pared 6 bases from V and 4 bases from J, leaving 6 bases between. The CDR3 spells CASRRGTEAFF. In DNA, the CDR3 is TGTGCCAGCAGAAGGGGCACTGAAGCTTTCTTT.

The genes are TRBV5-4 and TRBJ2-4; D remains unclear. Trimming cost V 0 bases and J 6 bases, with 10 bases left between them. The V gene's germline CDR1 is SGHNT and CDR2 YYREEE (reference sequence). CDR3 length: 14 amino acids. This CDR3 is CASSLAGQTNIQYF. The DNA of the CDR3 is TGTGCCAGCAGCTTGGCCGGGCAGACAAACATTCAGTACTTC. Full variable domain (missing parts from reference TRBV5-4 and TRBJ2-4): ETGVTQSPTHLIKTRGQQVTLRCSSQSGHNTVSWYQQALGQGPQFIFQYYREEENGRGNFPPRFSGLQFPNYSSELNVNALELDDSALYLCASSLAGQTNIQYFGAGTRLSVL.

The CDR3 DNA sequence: TGTGCCAGCAGCCGGGGACTAGCGAGCGCAAAAGAGACCCAGTACTTC. It codes for CASSRGLASAKETQYF. The rearrangement joins TRBV4-2 to TRBJ2-5; TRBD2 matches at 10 bases. The length of the CDR3 is 16 residues. Germline CDR1 LGHNA, CDR2 YNFKEQ. J gave up 3 bases and V 4 bases, and 8 bases lay outside the gene matches.

In regard to this clone: Other DNA sequences in this sample translate to the same CDR3. This chain joins TRBV2 and TRBJ1-5; no clear D. The V end lost 2 bases, the J end lost 3 bases, and 5 bases lay between the germline ends. The CDR3 has 13 amino acids. Germline-derived CDR1 and CDR2 are SNHLY and FYNNEI. The CDR3 protein is CASSEQLNQPQHF. In DNA form, the CDR3 reads TGTGCCAGCAGTGAACAGCTCAATCAGCCCCAGCATTTT.

This clone was seen a few times. V usage is TRBV9 and J usage is TRBJ1-1; D remains unclear. Germline V gives CDR1 SGDLS, CDR2 YYNGEE. V was pared by 4 bases and J by 1 base, with 8 bases between. The CDR3 covers 13 residues. Here the CDR3 DNA reads TGTGCCAGCAGCCTTCAGGAGAACACTGAAGCTTTCTTT. Translated: CASSLQENTEAFF.

The J gene is TRBJ1-3, the V gene TRBV5-1; D gene unclear. V was trimmed by 3 bases and J by 0 bases, leaving 13 bases between them. Germline assignment: CDR1 SGHRS and CDR2 YFSETQ. The CDR3 totals 16 residues. CDR3 residues: CASSWNGLSSGNTIYF. The CDR3 nucleotides read TGCGCCAGCAGCTGGAATGGACTCTCCTCTGGAAACACCATATATTTT.

The chain links TRBV29-1 to TRBJ1-2; the D gene is possibly TRBD1 (5 bases). CDR3 length equals 14 residues. Germline V gene sequence: CDR1 SQVTM, CDR2 ANQGSEA. V lost 6 bases, J lost 0 bases, and 14 bases lay in between. CDR3 protein: CSVGARPANYGYTF. For the CDR3, the DNA is TGCAGCGTAGGGGCAAGGCCGGCTAACTATGGCTACACCTTC.

The chain has TRBV25-1 and TRBJ1-5; TRBD1 is a possible D gene (5 bases). The CDR3 spans 15 residues. Trimming stripped 4 bases from V and 0 bases from J, with 10 bases between. CDR1 is MGHDK and CDR2 is SYGVNS in the germline V gene. For the CDR3, the DNA is TGTGCCAGCAGTGGGGACCTGTATAGCAATCAGCCCCAGCATTTT. Amino acids: CASSGDLYSNQPQHF.

This clone was detected only a few times. The rearrangement joins TRBV7-9 to TRBJ2-2; D gene uncertain. This CDR3 spans 14 amino acids. Per germline, CDR1 SEHNR and CDR2 FQNEAQ (reference sequence). The V end was cut by 3 bases, the J end by 0 bases, with 5 bases between. CDR3 sequence reads: CASSLFTNTGELFF. DNA of the CDR3: TGTGCCAGCAGCTTGTTCACGAACACCGGGGAGCTGTTTTTT.

The chain has TRBV30 and TRBJ1-5, with a possible D match to TRBD1 (6 bases). V gave up 7 bases and J gave up 7 bases, with 17 bases separating them. Germline values: CDR1 GTSNPN, CDR2 SVGIG (reference sequence). The CDR3 is 13 amino acids. In DNA form, the CDR3 reads TGTGCCTCACAGACAGGTCTAGGGCAGCCCCAGCATTTT. It translates to CASQTGLGQPQHF.

This chain links TRBV7-9 with TRBJ1-4; no reliable D call. Germline V gene sequence: CDR1 SEHNR, CDR2 FQNEAQ (reference sequence). CDR3 length: 15 amino acids. V was trimmed by 5 bases and J by 0 bases, leaving 10 bases between them. The CDR3 loop is CASSRGDTTNEKLFF. The CDR3 DNA reads as TGTGCCAGCAGCCGTGGGGATACAACTAATGAAAAACTGTTTTTT.

This sequence joins TRBV6-1 and TRBJ2-3; possibly TRBD2 for D (6 bases). The CDR3 is 14 residues long. The germline CDR1 and CDR2 sequences are MNHNS and SASEGT. V lost 4 bases, J lost 4 bases, and 12 bases lay in between. The DNA of the CDR3 is TGTGCCAGCAGTGGGAGGGTAGCCTCAGATACGCAGTATTTT. Translating gives CASSGRVASDTQYF.

The rearrangement joins TRBV5-1 to TRBJ2-1, with TRBD2 matching over 9 bases. This CDR3 has 16 residues. V was pared by 4 bases and J by 4 bases, with 9 bases of the junction left unmatched. Germline CDR1 and CDR2: SGHRS and YFSETQ. Here the CDR3 DNA reads TGCGCCAGCAGCCGCGGCGGGAGGGTCGGATACAATGAGCAGTTCTTC. It encodes CASSRGGRVGYNEQFF.

The chain employs TRBV19 and TRBJ2-7; no definite D call. Trimming left V 11 bases short and J 3 bases short, with 5 bases between. The CDR3 is 9 amino acids. The germline CDR1 and CDR2 sequences are LNHDA and SQIVND (reference sequence). In DNA form, the CDR3 reads TGTGCCGGCGACTACGAGCAGTACTTC. It yields the protein CAGDYEQYF.

V and J are TRBV7-9 and TRBJ1-1; D unclear. CDR1 and CDR2 (germline): SEHNR, FQNEAQ (reference sequence). V lost 4 bases and J lost 3, with 9 bases in between. CDR3 size: 13 residues. CDR3 bases: TGTGCCAGCAGCTCGGACGCATACACTGAAGCTTTCTTT. It translates to CASSSDAYTEAFF.

This chain links TRBV10-3 with TRBJ2-2; TRBD2 matches at 9 bases. Trimming cost V 6 bases and J 4 bases; bases outside gene matches: 12. The CDR3 has 17 residues. Germline V CDR1 and CDR2: ENHRY, SYGVKD. The CDR3 DNA reads TGTGCCATCAGGGCTTCTGGGACTAGCCCGACCACCGGGGAGCTGTTTTTT. Amino acids: CAIRASGTSPTTGELFF.

This rearrangement joins TRBV10-3 to TRBJ2-3, with a possible D match to TRBD2 (6 bases). V dropped 3 bases and J dropped 2 bases, with 15 bases sitting between them. The CDR3 is made up of 16 amino acids. CDR1 and CDR2 (germline): ENHRY, SYGVKD. The CDR3 DNA reads as TGTGCCATCAGTGAACCTTATGGGGGGTACACAGATACGCAGTATTTT. Translation gives CAISEPYGGYTDTQYF.

This chain links TRBV28 with TRBJ1-3; the D is unclear. Trimming took 6 bases from V and 4 from J, leaving 10 bases between them. Germline CDR1 MDHEN, CDR2 SYDVKM. This CDR3 comprises 13 residues. The DNA of the CDR3 is TGTGCCAGCAGCACCCCATGGGGAAACACCATATATTTT. Translating gives CASSTPWGNTIYF.

For this clone: This could be a read error, since a much larger clone is one nucleotide away. V usage is TRBV27 and J usage is TRBJ2-3, with 9 bases identical to TRBD1. Trimming at V came to 4 bases and at J to 1 base, leaving 3 bases not matched to a gene. The V gene's germline CDR1 is MNHEY and CDR2 SMNVEV (reference sequence). This CDR3 is 15 amino acids long. The CDR3 region is CASSSWTGGTDTQYF. The CDR3 coding sequence is TGTGCCAGCAGTTCCTGGACAGGGGGCACAGATACGCAGTATTTT.

The chain uses TRBV7-9 and TRBJ2-5, with 13 bases matching TRBD2. The CDR3 is 19 amino acids. V lost 1 base to trimming and J lost 3 bases; unmatched junction nucleotides: 11. Germline CDR1 reads SEHNR; CDR2 reads FQNEAQ (reference sequence). For the CDR3, the DNA is TGTGCCAGCAGCTTAGGCGGGTGGACTAGCGGGAGCGAGGAAGAGACCCAGTACTTC. Its protein product is CASSLGGWTSGSEEETQYF.

This chain connects TRBV5-5 to TRBJ2-6; no definite D call. Trimming removed 2 bases at V and 4 bases at J, with 10 bases between. Germline V gene data show CDR1 as SGHKS and CDR2 as YYEKEE (reference sequence). The CDR3 runs 15 residues. The CDR3 sequence: CASSFPGTGANVLTF. The CDR3 DNA follows: TGTGCCAGCAGCTTCCCAGGTACCGGGGCCAACGTCCTGACTTTC.

The rearrangement joins TRBV2 to TRBJ1-5, with TRBD1 matching over 7 bases. Germline assignment: CDR1 SNHLY and CDR2 FYNNEI. The CDR3 loop spans 13 amino acids. The V and J ends lost 6 bases and 6 bases, in that order; junction bases with no gene match: 5. Written as DNA, the CDR3 is TGTGCCAGCAGGCTGGACAGGTCTCAGCCCCAGCATTTT. This encodes CASRLDRSQPQHF.

Of note for this clone: A much larger clone lies one base from this, so it may be a read error. The chain uses TRBV7-9 and TRBJ2-7, with 7 bases matching TRBD2. CDR3 size: 15 residues. CDR1 and CDR2 from the germline V gene are SEHNR and FQNEAQ (reference sequence). CDR3 DNA: TGTGCCAGCAGCACCAGCCGCGGGAGCGGTGACGAGCAGCACTTC. Translation: CASSTSRGSGDEQHF.

The chain employs TRBV6-1 and TRBJ2-3; 8 bases map to TRBD2. Per the germline V gene, CDR1 is MNHNS and CDR2 is SASEGT. V was clipped by 4 bases and J by 1 base; unmatched bases: 4. The CDR3 has 15 amino acids. CDR3 loop: CASSATSGRTDTQYF. Here the CDR3 DNA reads TGTGCCAGCAGTGCTACTAGCGGCCGCACAGATACGCAGTATTTT.